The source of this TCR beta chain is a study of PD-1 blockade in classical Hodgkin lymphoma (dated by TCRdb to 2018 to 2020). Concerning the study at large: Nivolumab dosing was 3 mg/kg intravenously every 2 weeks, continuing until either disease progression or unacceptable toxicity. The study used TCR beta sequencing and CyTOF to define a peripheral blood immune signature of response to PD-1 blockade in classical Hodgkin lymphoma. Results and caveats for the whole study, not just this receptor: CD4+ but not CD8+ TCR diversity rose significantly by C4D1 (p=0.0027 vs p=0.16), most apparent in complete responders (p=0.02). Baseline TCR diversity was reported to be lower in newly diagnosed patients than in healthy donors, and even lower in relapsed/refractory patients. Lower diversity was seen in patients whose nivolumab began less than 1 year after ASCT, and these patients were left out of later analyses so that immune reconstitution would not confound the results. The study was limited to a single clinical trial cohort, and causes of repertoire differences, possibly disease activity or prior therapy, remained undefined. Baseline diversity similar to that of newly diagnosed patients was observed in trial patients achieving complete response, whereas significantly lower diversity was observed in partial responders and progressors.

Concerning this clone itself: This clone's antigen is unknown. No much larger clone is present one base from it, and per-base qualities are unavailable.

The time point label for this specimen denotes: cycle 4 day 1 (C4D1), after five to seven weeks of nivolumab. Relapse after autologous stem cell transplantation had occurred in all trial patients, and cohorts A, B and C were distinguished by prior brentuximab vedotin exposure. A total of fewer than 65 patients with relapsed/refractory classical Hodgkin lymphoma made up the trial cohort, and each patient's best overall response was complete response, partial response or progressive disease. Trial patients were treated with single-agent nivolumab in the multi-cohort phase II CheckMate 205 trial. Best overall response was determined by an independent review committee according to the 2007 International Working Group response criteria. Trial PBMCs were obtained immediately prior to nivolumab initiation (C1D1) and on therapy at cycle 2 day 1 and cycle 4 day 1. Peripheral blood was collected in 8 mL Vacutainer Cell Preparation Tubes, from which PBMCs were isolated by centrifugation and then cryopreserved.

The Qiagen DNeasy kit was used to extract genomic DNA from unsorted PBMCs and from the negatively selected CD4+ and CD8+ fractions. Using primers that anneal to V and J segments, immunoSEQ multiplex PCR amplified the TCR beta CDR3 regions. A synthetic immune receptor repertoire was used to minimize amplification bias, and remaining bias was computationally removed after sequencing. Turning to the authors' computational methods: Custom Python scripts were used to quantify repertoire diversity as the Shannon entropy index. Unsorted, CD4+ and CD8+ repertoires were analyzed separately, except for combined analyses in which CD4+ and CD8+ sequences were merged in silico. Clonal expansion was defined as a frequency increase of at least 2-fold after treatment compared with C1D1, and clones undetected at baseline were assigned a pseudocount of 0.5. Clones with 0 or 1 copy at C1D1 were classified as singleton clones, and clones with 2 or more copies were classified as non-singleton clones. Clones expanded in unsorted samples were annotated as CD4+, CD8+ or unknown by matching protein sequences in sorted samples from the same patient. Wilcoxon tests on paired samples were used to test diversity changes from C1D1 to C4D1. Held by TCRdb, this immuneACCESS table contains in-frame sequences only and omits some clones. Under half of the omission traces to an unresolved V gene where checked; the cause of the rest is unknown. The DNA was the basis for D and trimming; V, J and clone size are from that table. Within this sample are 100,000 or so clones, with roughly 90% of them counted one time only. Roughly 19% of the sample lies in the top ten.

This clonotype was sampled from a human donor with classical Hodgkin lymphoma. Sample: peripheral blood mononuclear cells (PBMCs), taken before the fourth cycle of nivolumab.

The encoded CDR3 is CASSLSGQRNTEAFF. Read as DNA, the sequence is TGTGCCAGCAGCTTATCGGGACAGAGAAACACTGAAGCTTTCTTT. The rearrangement combines TRBV7-9 with TRBJ1-1, with 7 middle bases fitting TRBD1. CDR1 SEHNR and CDR2 FQNEAQ are derived from the germline V gene (reference sequence). Ends trimmed: V by 2 bases, J by 2 bases; bases unmatched to a gene: 5. The CDR3 runs 15 amino acids, cysteine and phenylalanine included. Only the CDR3 part of the read is kept: 45 bases, read in frame from the first base.